Listed below are T cell receptor beta chains from one sample, sequenced in a study of cytomegalovirus exposure and HLA in healthy donors. Profiling relied on immunoSEQ multiplex PCR, and the TCRdb table lists in-frame clones only, not all of them. The sample carries about 130,000 clones, roughly 88% recorded once. Sequencing input: PBMCs. The origin of the receptors is a man in his fifties in good health and CMV-seronegative. The CDR3 runs from the conserved cysteine through the conserved F or W. Fields, in order: D gene, J gene, V gene, clone size, CDR3 DNA, CDR3 protein. The D gene is left open where the match is weak. Size is omitted from some rows. Given values are once, few, many or a class for expanded clones.

d_call: TRBD1; j_call: TRBJ1-1; v_call: TRBV19; clone_size: NA; cdr3_nt: TGTGCCAGTAGGAGGGGGGACAGGGGGCTGGAAACTGAAGCTTTCTTT; cdr3_aa: CASRRGDRGLETEAFF
d_call: TRBD2; j_call: TRBJ2-7; v_call: TRBV5-1; clone_size: NA; cdr3_nt: TGCGCCAGCAGCTTGGGGTTAGCGGGGGGTGTTTACGAGCAGTACTTC; cdr3_aa: CASSLGLAGGVYEQYF
d_call: NA; j_call: TRBJ1-1; v_call: TRBV7-6; clone_size: NA; cdr3_nt: TGTGCCAGCAGCTCTAATGGTGCGGTCACTGAAGCTTTCTTT; cdr3_aa: CASSSNGAVTEAFF
d_call: TRBD2; j_call: TRBJ2-7; v_call: TRBV5-1; clone_size: few; cdr3_nt: TGCGCCAGCAGCTTCGGGGGGGCGAATCTCCCTTACGAGCAGTACTTC; cdr3_aa: CASSFGGANLPYEQYF
d_call: TRBD1; j_call: TRBJ1-5; v_call: TRBV4-1; clone_size: NA; cdr3_nt: TGCGCCAGCAGCCAAGTGGCAGGGGGCGGGCAGCCCCAGCATTTT; cdr3_aa: CASSQVAGGGQPQHF
d_call: NA; j_call: TRBJ2-7; v_call: TRBV15; clone_size: NA; cdr3_nt: TGTGCCACCAGCAGAGAGGGAGGTTCCTACGAGCAGTACTTC; cdr3_aa: CATSREGGSYEQYF
d_call: TRBD1; j_call: TRBJ1-1; v_call: TRBV5-1; clone_size: NA; cdr3_nt: TGCGCCAGCAGCTCGGACAGGGGAGGGTTTGCTTTCTTT; cdr3_aa: CASSSDRGGFAFF
d_call: TRBD1; j_call: TRBJ1-1; v_call: TRBV19; clone_size: NA; cdr3_nt: TGTGCCAGTACCAGGGACAGGGTAGACACTGAAGCTTTCTTT; cdr3_aa: CASTRDRVDTEAFF
d_call: NA; j_call: TRBJ2-1; v_call: TRBV21-1; clone_size: NA; cdr3_nt: TGTGCCAGCAGCAAAGTCCCATCTAGCGGGGCTACCTACAATGAGCAGTTCTTC; cdr3_aa: CASSKVPSSGATYNEQFF
d_call: TRBD2; j_call: TRBJ2-2; v_call: TRBV5-1; clone_size: NA; cdr3_nt: TGCGCCAGCAGCCCGCTTAGCGGGGAGATAACCGGGGAGCTGTTTTTT; cdr3_aa: CASSPLSGEITGELFF
d_call: TRBD1; j_call: TRBJ1-1; v_call: TRBV6-1; clone_size: NA; cdr3_nt: TGTGCCAGCAGTGCGACAGGGGGGACTGAAGCTTTCTTT; cdr3_aa: CASSATGGTEAFF
d_call: TRBD1; j_call: TRBJ1-1; v_call: TRBV13; clone_size: once; cdr3_nt: TGTGCCAGCAGCGCCAGGGGACAGGGGAACACTGAAGCTTTCTTT; cdr3_aa: CASSARGQGNTEAFF
d_call: NA; j_call: TRBJ2-5; v_call: TRBV15; clone_size: NA; cdr3_nt: TGTGCCACCAGCAGAGAGGGCGGGGCTCAAGAGACCCAGTACTTC; cdr3_aa: CATSREGGAQETQYF
d_call: TRBD2; j_call: TRBJ2-3; v_call: TRBV4-1; clone_size: NA; cdr3_nt: TGCGCCAGCAGCCAAGGCGGGGGAGAGGGAGATACGCAGTATTTT; cdr3_aa: CASSQGGGEGDTQYF
d_call: NA; j_call: TRBJ1-2; v_call: TRBV29-1; clone_size: NA; cdr3_nt: TGCAGCGCTTGGGGGGGAGGGAGGAACTATGGCTACACCTTC; cdr3_aa: CSAWGGGRNYGYTF
d_call: NA; j_call: TRBJ2-2; v_call: TRBV5-1; clone_size: NA; cdr3_nt: TGCGCCAGCAGCTTGCCGGGTGGGGAGCTGTTTTTT; cdr3_aa: CASSLPGGELFF